This is a list of T cell receptor beta chains from one sample in a study of blood T cell repertoires in COVID-19. Sequencing was performed with immunoSEQ multiplex PCR; in TCRdb, only in-frame clones are kept and a portion is missing. The repertoire includes roughly 430,000 clones, approximately 88% of them detected once, and roughly 2% sits in the top ten. The sample was PBMCs or T cells enriched from blood (not recorded which). The origin of the receptors is a woman aged 40 to 50 with acute COVID-19. CDR3s include the opening cysteine and the closing phenylalanine or tryptophan. The order of the fields is CDR3 DNA, CDR3 protein, clone size, D gene, J gene, V gene. The D gene is left open where the match is weak. Some rows have no size entry. The others give once, few or many, or a class for an expanded clone.

CDR3 DNA: TGTGCCAGCAGTTTAGCGGAAGCGGGGGGGTACAATGAGCAGTTCTTC
CDR3 protein: CASSLAEAGGYNEQFF
clone size: .
D gene: TRBD2
J gene: TRBJ2-1
V gene: TRBV27

CDR3 DNA: TGTGCCAGCAGCTCGACCCCGGGAGGGCCCCACTCTGGAAACACCATATATTTT
CDR3 protein: CASSSTPGGPHSGNTIYF
clone size: .
D gene: .
J gene: TRBJ1-3
V gene: TRBV3-1/TRBV3-2

CDR3 DNA: TGTGCCAGCCGAGATCGCGGGGCCGATAACAACTATGGCTACACCTTC
CDR3 protein: CASRDRGADNNYGYTF
clone size: .
D gene: .
J gene: TRBJ1-2
V gene: TRBV5-4

CDR3 DNA: TGTGCCAGCAGCTTAGTGGCAGGGAATGGCTACACCTTC
CDR3 protein: CASSLVAGNGYTF
clone size: .
D gene: .
J gene: TRBJ1-2
V gene: TRBV7-6

CDR3 DNA: TGTGCCAGTAGTGCAGGATTTAAAGCTTTCTTT
CDR3 protein: CASSAGFKAFF
clone size: .
D gene: .
J gene: TRBJ1-1
V gene: TRBV19

CDR3 DNA: TGTGCCAGCAGCTTAGGGCTAGCGGGGGAGCAGTACTTC
CDR3 protein: CASSLGLAGEQYF
clone size: .
D gene: TRBD2
J gene: TRBJ2-7
V gene: TRBV7-7

CDR3 DNA: TGTGCCAGAAGCTTGGACAGGGGACACACCGAGACCCAGTACTTC
CDR3 protein: CARSLDRGHTETQYF
clone size: once
D gene: TRBD1
J gene: TRBJ2-5
V gene: TRBV5-3

CDR3 DNA: TGTGCCAGCAGCCCACCCGGGCAGGGTTCGCAGTATTTT
CDR3 protein: CASSPPGQGSQYF
clone size: .
D gene: .
J gene: TRBJ2-3
V gene: TRBV3-1/TRBV3-2

CDR3 DNA: TGTGCCAGCAGCGCGACAGGCTCTGGGGCCAACGTCCTGACTTTC
CDR3 protein: CASSATGSGANVLTF
clone size: .
D gene: .
J gene: TRBJ2-6
V gene: TRBV7-9

CDR3 DNA: TGTGCCACCAGTGAACGATTAGCGGGGGGGCAGGGAGATACGCAGTATTTT
CDR3 protein: CATSERLAGGQGDTQYF
clone size: .
D gene: TRBD2
J gene: TRBJ2-3
V gene: TRBV24-1

CDR3 DNA: TGCGCCAGCAGCCAAGTGTACGTCTCGGGAACCGGGGAGCTGTTTTTT
CDR3 protein: CASSQVYVSGTGELFF
clone size: .
D gene: .
J gene: TRBJ2-2
V gene: TRBV4-1

CDR3 DNA: TGCAGTGCTAGTAGCAGACTCTATGGCTACACCTTC
CDR3 protein: CSASSRLYGYTF
clone size: .
D gene: .
J gene: TRBJ1-2
V gene: TRBV20-1

CDR3 DNA: TGTGCCAGCAGCGAGACAGTGGGAAACACCATATATTTT
CDR3 protein: CASSETVGNTIYF
clone size: .
D gene: .
J gene: TRBJ1-3
V gene: TRBV3-1/TRBV3-2

CDR3 DNA: TGCAGTGCAGGGACTAGTAGCGAGCAGTACTTC
CDR3 protein: CSAGTSSEQYF
clone size: .
D gene: TRBD2
J gene: TRBJ2-7
V gene: TRBV20-1

CDR3 DNA: TGTGCCAGCAGCCCGGACAGTTTTTGGGAGAATCAGCCCCAGCATTTT
CDR3 protein: CASSPDSFWENQPQHF
clone size: .
D gene: .
J gene: TRBJ1-5
V gene: TRBV5-5

CDR3 DNA: TGTGCCAGCAGTTACCAGACTAGCGGGACCGATACGCAGTATTTT
CDR3 protein: CASSYQTSGTDTQYF
clone size: .
D gene: TRBD2
J gene: TRBJ2-3
V gene: TRBV6-5

CDR3 DNA: TGTGCCAGCAGCCTGGGGGGACTCGAGCAGTTCTTC
CDR3 protein: CASSLGGLEQFF
clone size: .
D gene: .
J gene: TRBJ2-1
V gene: TRBV5-4

CDR3 DNA: TGCGCCAGCAGCTTGGGGGACAGACAAGAGACCCAGTACTTC
CDR3 protein: CASSLGDRQETQYF
clone size: .
D gene: TRBD1
J gene: TRBJ2-5
V gene: TRBV5-1

CDR3 DNA: TGTGCCAGCAGCAAAAGGGATTGCAGGACTAGCAACAATGAGCAGTTCTTC
CDR3 protein: CASSKRDCRTSNNEQFF
clone size: .
D gene: .
J gene: TRBJ2-1
V gene: TRBV21-1

CDR3 DNA: TGTGCCAGCAGTCCACAGGGCGGGGAGCTGTTTTTT
CDR3 protein: CASSPQGGELFF
clone size: .
D gene: .
J gene: TRBJ2-2
V gene: TRBV6-5

CDR3 DNA: TGCAGCGTCTCAAGGGGTGGGGGACAGGGGGCGGAGGAGCAGTTCTTC
CDR3 protein: CSVSRGGGQGAEEQFF
clone size: .
D gene: TRBD1
J gene: TRBJ2-1
V gene: TRBV29-1

CDR3 DNA: TGTGCCAGCTCACAGAAGGGGTCTGAAGCTTTCTTT
CDR3 protein: CASSQKGSEAFF
clone size: .
D gene: .
J gene: TRBJ1-1
V gene: TRBV18

CDR3 DNA: TGTGCCAGCAGCCGCTCTAGGTCTGGGGCCAACGTCCTGACTTTC
CDR3 protein: CASSRSRSGANVLTF
clone size: .
D gene: .
J gene: TRBJ2-6
V gene: TRBV2

CDR3 DNA: TGCGCCAGCAGCTTGGTTCCGGGACAGGGGAGCAATCAGCCCCAGCATTTT
CDR3 protein: CASSLVPGQGSNQPQHF
clone size: .
D gene: TRBD1
J gene: TRBJ1-5
V gene: TRBV5-1

CDR3 DNA: TGTGCCAGCACCTACGACACCGCAAGAAACTATGGCTACACCTTC
CDR3 protein: CASTYDTARNYGYTF
clone size: .
D gene: .
J gene: TRBJ1-2
V gene: TRBV6-5

CDR3 DNA: TGTGCCCGGGGGGGGACAGATACGCAGTATTTT
CDR3 protein: CARGGTDTQYF
clone size: .
D gene: TRBD2
J gene: TRBJ2-3
V gene: TRBV30

CDR3 DNA: TGTGCCAGCAGCCGCGGGGTGGGACAGGGGGCCTCCTATAATTCACCCCTCCACTTT
CDR3 protein: CASSRGVGQGASYNSPLHF
clone size: .
D gene: TRBD1
J gene: TRBJ1-6
V gene: TRBV7-9

CDR3 DNA: TGTGCCAGCAGCGTGGACGGTTACGAGCAGTACTTC
CDR3 protein: CASSVDGYEQYF
clone size: .
D gene: .
J gene: TRBJ2-7
V gene: TRBV5-4

CDR3 DNA: TGTGCCAGCAGCTATGGGCGAGACAGGGGATTTTTCTATGGCTACACCTTC
CDR3 protein: CASSYGRDRGFFYGYTF
clone size: once
D gene: TRBD1
J gene: TRBJ1-2
V gene: TRBV13

CDR3 DNA: TGTGCCTGGAGGCAGACGGGAGGCACAGATACGCAGTATTTT
CDR3 protein: CAWRQTGGTDTQYF
clone size: .
D gene: .
J gene: TRBJ2-3
V gene: TRBV30

CDR3 DNA: TGTGCCAGCAGTCCCGACAGGGGGTACAGAAACACCATATATTTT
CDR3 protein: CASSPDRGYRNTIYF
clone size: .
D gene: TRBD1
J gene: TRBJ1-3
V gene: TRBV28

CDR3 DNA: TGTGCCAGCAGCCGCCGAGGGGGCCACGAGCAGTACTTC
CDR3 protein: CASSRRGGHEQYF
clone size: .
D gene: TRBD1
J gene: TRBJ2-7
V gene: TRBV27

CDR3 DNA: TGTGCCAGCTCACCACCGTCACCTCCCCCGGAGCACTATGGCTACACCTTC
CDR3 protein: CASSPPSPPPEHYGYTF
clone size: .
D gene: .
J gene: TRBJ1-2
V gene: TRBV18

CDR3 DNA: TGTGCCAGCAGTGAAAACAGGCTGAACACTGAAGCTTTCTTT
CDR3 protein: CASSENRLNTEAFF
clone size: .
D gene: .
J gene: TRBJ1-1
V gene: TRBV6-1

CDR3 DNA: TGCGCCAGCAGCCAGATCCAGGGGGCGCTGGTCTATGGCTACACCTTC
CDR3 protein: CASSQIQGALVYGYTF
clone size: .
D gene: TRBD1
J gene: TRBJ1-2
V gene: TRBV5-1

CDR3 DNA: TGTGCCAGTGTAATAACGGGACAGGGCCTCTATGGCTACACCTTC
CDR3 protein: CASVITGQGLYGYTF
clone size: .
D gene: TRBD1
J gene: TRBJ1-2
V gene: TRBV2

CDR3 DNA: TGTGCCAGCAGCTTAAGTGCAGGGCGAGACATTCAGTACTTC
CDR3 protein: CASSLSAGRDIQYF
clone size: .
D gene: .
J gene: TRBJ2-4
V gene: TRBV7-9

CDR3 DNA: TGCGCCAGCAGCTTGGTTAGCGGGGGGAACACCGGGGAGCTGTTTTTT
CDR3 protein: CASSLVSGGNTGELFF
clone size: .
D gene: TRBD2
J gene: TRBJ2-2
V gene: TRBV5-1

CDR3 DNA: TGTGCCAGCAGCTTGGAAGAGGAGGCTAACTATGGCTACACCTTC
CDR3 protein: CASSLEEEANYGYTF
clone size: .
D gene: .
J gene: TRBJ1-2
V gene: TRBV5-8

CDR3 DNA: TGCGCCAGCAGTGCCCTAGCGGGCCACACCGGGGAGCTGTTTTTT
CDR3 protein: CASSALAGHTGELFF
clone size: .
D gene: TRBD2
J gene: TRBJ2-2
V gene: TRBV10-2

CDR3 DNA: TGTGCCAGCAGCTTAGGAGCAAGTCTTACAGCTAACTATGGCTACACCTTC
CDR3 protein: CASSLGASLTANYGYTF
clone size: .
D gene: .
J gene: TRBJ1-2
V gene: TRBV11-2

CDR3 DNA: TGTGCCAGCAGCCAACGACAGGGTTCGGGCGACGAGCAGTACTTC
CDR3 protein: CASSQRQGSGDEQYF
clone size: .
D gene: TRBD1
J gene: TRBJ2-7
V gene: TRBV7-2

CDR3 DNA: TGCGCCAGCAGCTTGGGTGGCAGGGGAACCTACGAGCAGTACTTC
CDR3 protein: CASSLGGRGTYEQYF
clone size: once
D gene: .
J gene: TRBJ2-7
V gene: TRBV5-1

CDR3 DNA: TGTGCCAGTAGTATAGATGCAGCGGGGGGGCGAGAGACCCAGTACTTC
CDR3 protein: CASSIDAAGGRETQYF
clone size: .
D gene: TRBD2
J gene: TRBJ2-5
V gene: TRBV19

CDR3 DNA: TGTGCCAGCAGTTACCGCAGGACAGGGGGCTCAGATACGCAGTATTTT
CDR3 protein: CASSYRRTGGSDTQYF
clone size: .
D gene: TRBD1
J gene: TRBJ2-3
V gene: TRBV6-5

CDR3 DNA: TGTGCCAGCAGCTTAGTAGCGGTGCCCTACGAGCAGTACTTC
CDR3 protein: CASSLVAVPYEQYF
clone size: .
D gene: .
J gene: TRBJ2-7
V gene: TRBV7-9

CDR3 DNA: TGTGCCAGCTCTCTTGACAGGGGGAGCAATCAGCCCCAGCATTTT
CDR3 protein: CASSLDRGSNQPQHF
clone size: .
D gene: TRBD1
J gene: TRBJ1-5
V gene: TRBV18

CDR3 DNA: TGTGCCAGCAGTACACCCTTCACAGGGGGCCTAAGAACCGGGGAGCTGTTTTTT
CDR3 protein: CASSTPFTGGLRTGELFF
clone size: .
D gene: TRBD1
J gene: TRBJ2-2
V gene: TRBV28

CDR3 DNA: TGTGCCTCTCAGGTCAATAATTCACCCCTCCACTTT
CDR3 protein: CASQVNNSPLHF
clone size: .
D gene: .
J gene: TRBJ1-6
V gene: TRBV30

CDR3 DNA: TGTGCCAGTAGTATAGAGGGCGGGATCTATGGCTACACCTTC
CDR3 protein: CASSIEGGIYGYTF
clone size: .
D gene: .
J gene: TRBJ1-2
V gene: TRBV19

CDR3 DNA: TGTGCCATCAGTGGTGCAACAGGGGGGATAAACTATGGCTACACCTTC
CDR3 protein: CAISGATGGINYGYTF
clone size: .
D gene: TRBD1
J gene: TRBJ1-2
V gene: TRBV10-3

CDR3 DNA: TGTGCCAGCAGCTTCAGGGTAAACAATCAGCCCCAGCATTTT
CDR3 protein: CASSFRVNNQPQHF
clone size: few
D gene: .
J gene: TRBJ1-5
V gene: TRBV7-2

CDR3 DNA: TGTGCCAGCAGGACCCCCCGGGACAGTAACTATGGCTACACCTTC
CDR3 protein: CASRTPRDSNYGYTF
clone size: .
D gene: TRBD1
J gene: TRBJ1-2
V gene: TRBV27